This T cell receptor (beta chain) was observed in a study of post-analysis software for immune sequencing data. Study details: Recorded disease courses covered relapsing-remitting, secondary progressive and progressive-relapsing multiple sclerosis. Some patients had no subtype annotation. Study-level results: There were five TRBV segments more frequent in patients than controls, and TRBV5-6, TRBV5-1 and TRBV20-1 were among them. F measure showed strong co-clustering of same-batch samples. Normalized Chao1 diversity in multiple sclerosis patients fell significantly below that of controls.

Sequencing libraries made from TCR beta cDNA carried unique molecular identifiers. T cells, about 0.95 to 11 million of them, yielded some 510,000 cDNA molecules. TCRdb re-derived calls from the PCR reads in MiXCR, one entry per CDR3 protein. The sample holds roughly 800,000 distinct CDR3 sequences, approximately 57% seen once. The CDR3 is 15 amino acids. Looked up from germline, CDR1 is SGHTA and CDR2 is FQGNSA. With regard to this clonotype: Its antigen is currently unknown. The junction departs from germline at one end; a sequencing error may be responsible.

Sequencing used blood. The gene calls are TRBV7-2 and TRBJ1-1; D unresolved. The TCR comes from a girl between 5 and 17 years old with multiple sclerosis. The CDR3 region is CASSLAPTVNTEAFF. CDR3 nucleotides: TGTGCCAGCAGCTTAGCCCCAACCGTGAACACTGAGGCTTTCTTT.